What follows is one T cell receptor (beta chain) and its context. Its antigen is not identified. These data are taken from a study of beta chain features in type 1 diabetes. Looking at the study overall: There were 95 million to 110 million sorted cells examined across all samples. Study-level points and caveats: VDJ junctions from patients with type 1 diabetes contained fewer insertions and more deletions. Sampled from patients, naive, central memory and Treg TCRB repertoires appeared more similar than those sampled from healthy donors.

CDR1 is SGHDT, CDR2 YYEEEE, per germline. This CDR3 contains 16 residues. Trimming left V 1 base short and J 8 bases short, with 19 bases between. Reverse transcribing all isolated RNA meant expressed TCRB transcripts were sequenced. Assay: immunoSEQ multiplex PCR; the TCRdb copy retains only in-frame clones and omits some. Of a few hundred thousand clones in the sample, around 15% were seen once. The chain recombines TRBV5-6 with TRBJ2-1, with a tentative D call TRBD2 (7 bases). This TCR derives from a man in his thirties or forties in good health. Input material: central memory CD4+ T cells from blood. The CDR3 sequence is CASSLYGYAGAHEQFF. In DNA form, the CDR3 reads TGTGCCAGCAGCTTGTACGGGTATGCGGGGGCTCATGAGCAGTTCTTC.